These T cell receptor beta chains were read from a single sample in a study of T cells in Graves' hyperthyroidism and ophthalmopathy. Via MiXCR, TCRdb re-called the multiplex PCR reads, giving one row per CDR3 protein. The table lists more than 350,000 distinct CDR3 sequences, 15% of them singletons, with approximately 19% in the top ten. Sequencing was carried out using blood. These receptors came from a woman in her sixties or seventies with Graves' ophthalmopathy. Each CDR3 is given with its conserved first and last residue. The D gene is left open where the match is weak. The size of a clone is reported for some rows only, either as once, few or many, or as a class for expanded clones.

>-|TRBJ2-7|TRBV5-6|few
TGTGCCAGCAGCTTGGTAACGGAGCAGTACTTC
CASSLVTEQYF
>-|TRBJ2-3|TRBV2|few
TGTGCCAGCAGTGAAGACAAAGACACAGATACGCAGTATTTT
CASSEDKDTDTQYF
>-|TRBJ1-1|TRBV27|many
TGTGCCAGCAGTTTATGGCTGGGCGGTACTGAAGCTTTCTTT
CASSLWLGGTEAFF
>TRBD1|TRBJ1-5|TRBV7-9|-
TGTGCCAGCAGCCCCGTTGGGACAGACAATCAGCCCCAGCATTTT
CASSPVGTDNQPQHF
>TRBD1|TRBJ1-6|TRBV18|few
TGTGCCAGCTCACCCGTCGACAGGGACTATAATTCACCCCTCCACTTT
CASSPVDRDYNSPLHF
>-|TRBJ2-3|TRBV5-4|-
TGTGCCAGCAGGCCTGGGCTGCTGGCTGCAACTAGCACAGATACGCAGTATTTT
CASRPGLLAATSTDTQYF
>TRBD2|TRBJ2-3|TRBV9|many
TGTGCCAGCAGCGTGACTAGCGGGAGCACAGATACGCAGTATTTT
CASSVTSGSTDTQYF
>-|TRBJ2-2|TRBV30|many
TGTGCCTGGACCGTAGGGGCTGGCACCGGGGAGCTGTTTTTT
CAWTVGAGTGELFF
>TRBD2|TRBJ2-7|TRBV13|many
TGTGCCAGCAGCTCCAACGTAATAGCGGGTTATCAGTACTTC
CASSSNVIAGYQYF
>-|TRBJ2-1|TRBV5-1|many
TGCGCCAGCAGCTTGGCCCACACTTACAATGAGCAGTTCTTC
CASSLAHTYNEQFF
>TRBD2|TRBJ2-7|TRBV6-2/TRBV6-3|-
TGTGCCGCGGGTCTAGCGGACTACGAGCAGTACTTC
CAAGLADYEQYF
>TRBD2|TRBJ2-1|TRBV13|many
TGTGCCAGCAGCCCCGCGCCTGGGACTAGCGGGACGTCCTACAATGAGCAGTTCTTC
CASSPAPGTSGTSYNEQFF
>TRBD2|TRBJ2-1|TRBV7-2|many
TGTGCCAGCTCAAGACTAGCGCCCTCCTCCTACAATGAGCAGTTCTTC
CASSRLAPSSYNEQFF
>-|TRBJ2-1|TRBV11-2|many
TGTGCCAGCAGCCGGGCCGCAGGGAACAATGAGCAGTTCTTC
CASSRAAGNNEQFF
>TRBD1|TRBJ2-3|TRBV29-1|-
TGCAGCGACGTGCCGGGACAGGGGACGACAGATACGCAGTATTTT
CSDVPGQGTTDTQYF
>TRBD2|TRBJ2-1|TRBV7-2|many
TGTGCCAGCAGCTTAGGTCCGACTAGCGGGAGGAATGAGCAGTTCTTC
CASSLGPTSGRNEQFF
>TRBD1|TRBJ1-5|TRBV20-1|many
TGCAGTGCTAGACTGGGAGGTACTATTGGGGACAGGGGGCAGCCCCAGCATTTT
CSARLGGTIGDRGQPQHF
>-|TRBJ2-1|TRBV6-2/TRBV6-3|few
TGTGCCAGCAGTTACAAGGCAGGATACAATGAGCAGTTCTTC
CASSYKAGYNEQFF
>TRBD1|TRBJ2-4|TRBV7-9|-
TGTGCCAGCAGCCCAGGCTGGGACAGTCTGGCCAAAAACATTCAGTACTTC
CASSPGWDSLAKNIQYF
>TRBD2|TRBJ2-7|TRBV20-1|-
TGCAGTGCTAGTGGGGCTAGCGGGAGGGTAGTAGACGAGCAGTACTTC
CSASGASGRVVDEQYF
>-|TRBJ2-7|TRBV5-1|few
TGCGCCAGCAGCTTGGAACTACATACTTCCTCCTACGAGCAGTACTTC
CASSLELHTSSYEQYF
>-|TRBJ1-2|TRBV28|many
TGTGCCAGCAGTTTGACAGCAAACTATGGCTACACCTTC
CASSLTANYGYTF
>TRBD2|TRBJ2-1|TRBV7-6|-
TGTGCCAGCAGCGGGACTAGCGGAGGGTACAATGAGCAGTTCTTC
CASSGTSGGYNEQFF
>-|TRBJ1-2|TRBV28|many
TGTGCCAGCAGTCACCGGGAGGGCTATGGCTACACCTTC
CASSHREGYGYTF
>-|TRBJ2-2|TRBV5-1|many
TGCGCCAGCAGCTTATCGGGGGATGGGGAGCTGTTTTTT
CASSLSGDGELFF
>-|TRBJ1-5|TRBV15|-
TGTGCCACCAGCAGAGATCTGGGGAGGGGAGAGCCCCAGCATTTT
CATSRDLGRGEPQHF
>-|TRBJ2-1|TRBV28|many
TGTGCCAGCAGTTTAAGCGGAAGGGTGCAGTTCTTC
CASSLSGRVQFF
>TRBD1|TRBJ2-1|TRBV20-1|many
TGCAGTGCTAGAGATCCGGGACAGGGCTCGGAAGAGCAGTTCTTC
CSARDPGQGSEEQFF
>-|TRBJ1-2|TRBV3-1|many
TGTGCCAGCAGCCCCCGACCCACCGGGGGCTACACCTTC
CASSPRPTGGYTF
>-|TRBJ2-5|TRBV10-3|-
TGTGCCATCAGTGAGCCCAGGGTGGAGACCCAGTACTTC
CAISEPRVETQYF
>-|TRBJ2-7|TRBV11-2|many
TGTGCCAGCAGCCCTGCGGGGGCGATCAACGAGCAGTACTTC
CASSPAGAINEQYF
>TRBD1|TRBJ2-7|TRBV11-2|many
TGTGCCAGCAGCCCGGACAGGGGGCCCTACGAGCAGTACTTC
CASSPDRGPYEQYF
>TRBD2|TRBJ2-7|TRBV7-9|many
TGTGCCAGCAGCTTAACCCAGCGGGAAGGGAACGAGCAGTACTTC
CASSLTQREGNEQYF
>TRBD2|TRBJ2-3|TRBV20-1|many
TGCAGTGCCAGCTGGGAGGGCGCAGATACGCAGTATTTT
CSASWEGADTQYF
>-|TRBJ2-4|TRBV7-8|many
TGTGCCAGCAGCTCTCAGCGGGTAGCCAAAAACATTCAGTACTTC
CASSSQRVAKNIQYF
>-|TRBJ2-1|TRBV6-5|-
TGTGCCAGCAGTTACGGGGGAGGTAACCTCAATGAGCAGTTCTTC
CASSYGGGNLNEQFF
>TRBD1|TRBJ2-1|TRBV5-4|few
TGTGCCAGCAGCTCCCACAGGGGTAATGAGCAGTTCTTC
CASSSHRGNEQFF
>-|TRBJ2-5|TRBV25-1|-
TGTGCCAGCAGTGAATATAAGGGCGGGACCCAAGAGACCCAGTACTTC
CASSEYKGGTQETQYF
>-|TRBJ2-3|TRBV9|many
TGTGCCAGCAGCGTAGGGGGCGGGCGCAGCACAGATACGCAGTATTTT
CASSVGGGRSTDTQYF
>TRBD1|TRBJ1-4|TRBV6-5|few
TGTGCCAGCAGTTCGACAGGGTCGGATGAAAAACTGTTTTTT
CASSSTGSDEKLFF
>-|TRBJ2-3|TRBV11-2|many
TGTGCCAGCCTCTTTGGGGGAGATACGCAGTATTTT
CASLFGGDTQYF
>-|TRBJ2-3|TRBV24-1|once
TGTGCCACCAGTGATTTGACCGGGGCGCAGTATTTT
CATSDLTGAQYF
>TRBD1|TRBJ2-7|TRBV4-1|few
TGCGCCAGCAGCCAGATCACAGGGGCGGGCGAGCAGTACTTC
CASSQITGAGEQYF
>TRBD2|TRBJ2-1|TRBV4-1|-
TGCGCCAGCAGCCACCCCGGGACTAGCGGGAGTCAGCAGTTCTTC
CASSHPGTSGSQQFF
>-|TRBJ2-7|TRBV7-2|many
TGTGCCAGCAGCTTAGCAGTTAACGAGCAGTACTTC
CASSLAVNEQYF
>TRBD1|TRBJ1-2|TRBV28|many
TGTGCCACCGGTTTGACAGGGTATGGCTACACCTTC
CATGLTGYGYTF
>-|TRBJ1-1|TRBV12-3/TRBV12-4|many
TGTGCCAGCAGTTTTTCCAGGGGAGGGACTGAAGCTTTCTTT
CASSFSRGGTEAFF
>-|TRBJ1-6|TRBV3-1|few
TGTGCCAGCAGCCAAGTATTGGTCAGAAATTCACCCCTCCACTTT
CASSQVLVRNSPLHF
>-|TRBJ2-1|TRBV29-1|many
TGCAGCGTTGAAGATGATTGGGGGCACAATGAGCAGTTCTTC
CSVEDDWGHNEQFF
>-|TRBJ2-2|TRBV10-1|-
TGCGCCAGCAGTGATTTTCGGAGCGGGGAGCTGTTTTTT
CASSDFRSGELFF
>-|TRBJ2-2|TRBV7-2|few
TGTGCCAGCAGCTTATACGGGACCGGGGAGCTGTTTTTT
CASSLYGTGELFF